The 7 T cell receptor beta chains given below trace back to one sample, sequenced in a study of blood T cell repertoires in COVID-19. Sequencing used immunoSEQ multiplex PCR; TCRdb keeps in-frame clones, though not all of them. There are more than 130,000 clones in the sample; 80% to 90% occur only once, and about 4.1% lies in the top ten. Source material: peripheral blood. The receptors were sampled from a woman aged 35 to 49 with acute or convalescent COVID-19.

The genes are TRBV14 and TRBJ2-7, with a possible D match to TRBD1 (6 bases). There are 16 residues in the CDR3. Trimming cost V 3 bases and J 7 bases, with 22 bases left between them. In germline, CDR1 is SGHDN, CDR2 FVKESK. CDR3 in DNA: TGTGCCAGCAGCCAGGGGATATACAGGGAAACTGGTGAGCAGTACTTC. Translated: CASSQGIYRETGEQYF.

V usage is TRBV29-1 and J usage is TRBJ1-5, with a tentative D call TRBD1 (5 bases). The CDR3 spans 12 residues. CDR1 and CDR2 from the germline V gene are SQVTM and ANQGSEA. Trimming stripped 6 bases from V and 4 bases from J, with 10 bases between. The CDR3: CSVPAGNQPQHF. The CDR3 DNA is TGCAGCGTCCCGGCAGGGAATCAGCCCCAGCATTTT.

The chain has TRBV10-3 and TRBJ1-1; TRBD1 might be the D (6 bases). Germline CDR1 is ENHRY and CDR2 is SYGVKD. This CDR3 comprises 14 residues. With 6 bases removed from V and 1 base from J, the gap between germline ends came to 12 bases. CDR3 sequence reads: CAIRPAGENTEAFF. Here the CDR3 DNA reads TGTGCCATCAGACCCGCAGGGGAGAACACTGAAGCTTTCTTT.

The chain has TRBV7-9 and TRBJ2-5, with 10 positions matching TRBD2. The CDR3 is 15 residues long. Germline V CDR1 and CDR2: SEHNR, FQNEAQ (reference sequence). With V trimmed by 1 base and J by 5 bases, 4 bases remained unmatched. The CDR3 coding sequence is TGTGCCAGCAGCTTAGTAGCGGGGGGATCGGAGACCCAGTACTTC. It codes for CASSLVAGGSETQYF.

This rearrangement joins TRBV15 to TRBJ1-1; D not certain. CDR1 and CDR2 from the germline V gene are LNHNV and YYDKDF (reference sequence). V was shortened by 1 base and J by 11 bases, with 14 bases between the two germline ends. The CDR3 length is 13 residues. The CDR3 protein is CATSRGVLSGAFF. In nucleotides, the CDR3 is TGTGCCACCAGCAGAGGGGTCCTCTCGGGGGCTTTCTTT. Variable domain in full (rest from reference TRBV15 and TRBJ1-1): DAMVIQNPRYQVTQFGKPVTLSCSQTLNHNVMYWYQQKSSQAPKLLFHYYDKDFNNEADTPDNFQSRRPNTSFCFLDIRSPGLGDTAMYLCATSRGVLSGAFFGQGTRLTVV.

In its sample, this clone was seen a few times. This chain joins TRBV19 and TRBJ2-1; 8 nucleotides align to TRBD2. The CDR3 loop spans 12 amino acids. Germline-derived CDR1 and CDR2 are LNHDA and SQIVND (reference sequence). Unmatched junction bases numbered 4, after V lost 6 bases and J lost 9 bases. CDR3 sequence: CASSGRAGEQFF. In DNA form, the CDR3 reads TGTGCCAGTAGCGGGAGGGCGGGTGAGCAGTTCTTC.

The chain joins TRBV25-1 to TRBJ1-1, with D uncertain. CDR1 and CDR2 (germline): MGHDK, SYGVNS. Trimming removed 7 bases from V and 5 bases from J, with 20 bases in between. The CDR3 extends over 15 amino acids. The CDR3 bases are TGTGCCAGCACCCCTCCCGCGGGGAAGGGAACTGAAGCTTTCTTT. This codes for CASTPPAGKGTEAFF.